A selection of T cell receptor beta chains follows, all from one sample in a study of blood T cell repertoires in COVID-19. Produced via immunoSEQ multiplex PCR; TCRdb's table is partial and in-frame only. Here the sample spans about 58,000 clones, more than 80% being singletons. The sample comprised peripheral blood. The receptors were gathered from a man in his sixties with acute or convalescent COVID-19. Each CDR3 is given without its conserved first and last residue.

j_call v_call cdr3_aa
TRBJ1-1 TRBV18 ASSLGGHQNTEAF
TRBJ1-6 TRBV7-6 ASSLGARGGDNSPLH
TRBJ1-2 TRBV12-3/TRBV12-4 ASRRDRGYGYT
TRBJ2-1 TRBV5-4 ASSVEGTGGRNEQF
TRBJ1-2 TRBV5-1 ASSETSTGDGYT
TRBJ2-5 TRBV24-1 ATGHGTAQTGAQY
TRBJ1-4 TRBV28 ASSLWGQSNEKLF
TRBJ1-2 TRBV27 ASSLDRASVGYT
TRBJ1-4 TRBV11-2 ASSRTGSNEKLF
TRBJ2-1 TRBV5-1 ASSLGLAGGTYNEQF
TRBJ2-3 TRBV2 ASSRGTASTDTQY
TRBJ1-4 TRBV9 ASSTGTGIEKLF
TRBJ2-5 TRBV7-9 ASSRGPQETQY
TRBJ1-2 TRBV3-1/TRBV3-2 ASSQAGGELYGYT
TRBJ1-1 TRBV19 ASSIGAYTEAF
TRBJ2-7 TRBV7-3 ASSPPQYGSEQY
TRBJ1-6 TRBV11-2 ASSLARGNNSPLH
TRBJ2-7 TRBV10-3 AISEGAEQY
TRBJ1-6 TRBV30 AWSVGQGDSPLH
TRBJ1-2 TRBV28 ASSQTTAGGYT
TRBJ2-5 TRBV7-2 ASSGQGQEETQY
TRBJ1-6 TRBV4-3 ASSQMLGNNSPLH
TRBJ2-5 TRBV29-1 SVGAGGQETQY
TRBJ2-2 TRBV7-8 ASSLVQGNTGELF
TRBJ1-1 TRBV7-2 ASLTGLRDTEAF
TRBJ2-7 TRBV18 ASSPSLGSHEQY
TRBJ2-5 TRBV5-6 ASSFLREEGETQY
TRBJ1-2 TRBV3-1/TRBV3-2 ASSQVRGENYGYT
TRBJ1-6 TRBV28 ASSPLGTGAPYNSPLH
TRBJ2-1 TRBV27 ASKSTLGQLKGRPYNEQF
TRBJ1-2 TRBV7-8 ASSLYRASGYT
TRBJ1-6 TRBV7-2 ASSLVLGGAGNSPLH
TRBJ2-2 TRBV7-3 ASSPRTGFTGELF
TRBJ1-2 TRBV29-1 SVEQATEGYT
TRBJ1-2 TRBV6-5 ASRQGAYGYT
TRBJ2-1 TRBV6-5 ASKMGSGPNNEQF
TRBJ2-1 TRBV7-2 ASSLLAGSNEQF
TRBJ2-3 TRBV4-3 ASSQELAGVAGAQY
TRBJ1-1 TRBV11-3 ASSTRDTGDTEAF
TRBJ1-5 TRBV28 ASSGGGLPQH
TRBJ2-7 TRBV24-1 ATSHSRASYEQY
TRBJ1-3 TRBV7-2 ASSEDSSSGNTIY
TRBJ2-2 TRBV28 AIPLGQVNTGELF
TRBJ2-5 TRBV5-8 ASRFGLADQETQY
TRBJ2-7 TRBV5-1 ASSPGTTYEQY
TRBJ1-2 TRBV7-9 ASSLVGIGGGGYT
TRBJ2-1 TRBV9 ASSGNTGYDEQF
TRBJ1-1 TRBV6-2/TRBV6-3 ASSYSGGTEAF
TRBJ1-1 TRBV7-3 ASSNTGNTEAF
TRBJ2-2 TRBV19 ASSTSRGRGFTGELF
TRBJ1-2 TRBV4-3 ASSQGRLTGQGGYT
TRBJ2-1 TRBV9 ASSDRTSYEQF
TRBJ2-7 TRBV20-1 SARLYEQY
TRBJ1-5 TRBV19 ASSLTGEWDQPQH
TRBJ2-7 TRBV15 ATSRAGTSGNLLGEQY
TRBJ2-2 TRBV28 ASGPTARLAESANTGELF
TRBJ1-6 TRBV10-3 AISLTGIYNSPLH